The T cell receptor (beta chain) described here comes from a study of cytomegalovirus exposure and HLA in healthy donors. The CDR3 is 15 residues long. Germline assignment: CDR1 ENHRY and CDR2 SYGVKD. Trimming cost V 4 bases and J 0 bases, with 12 bases left between them. PCR was performed using 60 Vbeta and 13 Jbeta primers. TCRdb's copy holds only in-frame clones and misses some; the assay was immunoSEQ multiplex PCR. The sample holds more than 150,000 clones; 70% to 85% are singletons and the top ten take approximately 6.3%. Material: PBMCs. This TCR was sampled from a woman in her 50s in good health and CMV-seropositive. V usage is TRBV10-3 and J usage is TRBJ1-2; D is unclear. CDR3 nucleotide sequence: TGTGCCATCAGTGGTCGGGATGGAGCTAACTATGGCTACACCTTC. Translated: CAISGRDGANYGYTF.